One sample yielded the 11 T cell receptor beta chains listed below, sequenced in a study of regulatory T cells in long-lasting Graves disease. CDR3-region Arm-PCR and iRepertoire HTBI primers produced the TCR beta libraries. Each CDR3 protein is one row after TCRdb ran MiXCR on the multiplex PCR reads. Of about 290,000 distinct CDR3 sequences listed, more than 20% are singletons. Time point described: persistent/refractory GD, antithyroid drugs over 5 years with positive TRAb. PBMCs were the source of the RNA used for TCR sequencing. The sequenced sample was peripheral blood mononuclear cells (PBMCs), obtained when the disease was refractory, from a patient treated with antithyroid drugs. These receptors were collected from a female donor with Graves disease.

The V call is TRBV18, the J call TRBJ1-1, with D possibly being TRBD1 (5 bases). The V gene's germline CDR1 is KGHSH and CDR2 LQKENI. The CDR3 contains 13 residues. The germline V and J ends were trimmed by 3 bases and 7 bases, with 12 bases remaining between them. Here the CDR3 reads CASSPSRDGEAFF. The CDR3 DNA is TGTGCCAGCTCACCGTCCAGGGATGGTGAAGCTTTCTTT.

For this clonotype: This may come from a read error, since a much larger clone is one base off. The chain is built from TRBV7-2 and TRBJ2-7, with D possibly TRBD1 on 6 matching bases. Germline CDR1 SGHTA, CDR2 FQGNSA. The CDR3 runs 16 residues. The CDR3 coding sequence is TGTGCCAGCAGCCTATCTGGACAGTTGAGCTCCTACGGGCAGTACTTC. It encodes CASSLSGQLSSYGQYF.

V usage is TRBV7-2 and J usage is TRBJ2-7, with a tentative D call TRBD2 (6 bases). CDR3 length: 14 amino acids. V dropped 5 bases and J dropped 3 bases, with 14 bases sitting between them. Germline V gene sequence: CDR1 SGHTA, CDR2 FQGNSA. The CDR3, as DNA: TGTGCCAGCAGCACTACCGGGACTTACTACGAGCAGTACTTC. This translates into CASSTTGTYYEQYF.

The chain carries TRBV4-2 and TRBJ2-7; maybe TRBD2 (5 bases). Germline V gives CDR1 LGHNA, CDR2 YNFKEQ. The CDR3 runs 14 residues. The V end lost 1 base, the J end lost 3 bases, and 10 bases lay between the germline ends. In nucleotides, the CDR3 is TGTGCCAGCAGCCAAGCCATCGGGGTCTACGAGCAGTACTTC. Protein sequence: CASSQAIGVYEQYF.

This clonotype was seen a handful of times. The chain has TRBV20-1 and TRBJ1-5; 10 bases map to TRBD1. With 6 bases clipped from V and 5 bases from J, the junction kept 4 bases outside the gene matches. Looked up from germline, CDR1 is DFQATT and CDR2 is SNEGSKA (reference sequence). The CDR3 runs 13 residues. As DNA, the CDR3 is TGCAGTGCCCTAGGGACAGGGGATCAGCCCCAGCATTTT. Translating it yields CSALGTGDQPQHF.

About this clonotype itself: Given a far larger clone just one base away, this is likely a sequencing read error. The chain has TRBV6-8 and TRBJ1-4; no firm D call. This CDR3 comprises 14 residues. The germline V gene has CDR1 MNHGY and CDR2 SAAAGT. Trimming stripped 2 bases from V and 2 bases from J, with 6 bases between. The CDR3 here is CASSYAGTNEKLFF. Written as DNA, the CDR3 is TGTGCCAGCAGTTACGCGGGGACTAATGAAAAACTGTTTTTT.

The gene calls are TRBV11-2 and TRBJ2-2; D call uncertain. CDR1 is SGHAT and CDR2 is FQNNGV in the germline V gene. The CDR3 loop spans 9 amino acids. V was clipped by 9 bases and J by 6 bases, with 2 bases between them. The CDR3 loop is CARSGELFF. CDR3 nucleotides: TGTGCCAGGTCCGGGGAGCTGTTTTTT.

A few counts support this clonotype. The chain joins TRBV30 to TRBJ1-2; no reliable D call. V dropped 0 bases and J dropped 4 bases, with 12 bases sitting between them. The CDR3 has 14 residues. Germline loops: CDR1 GTSNPN, CDR2 SVGIG (reference sequence). The CDR3 sequence: CAWSVGLAAYGYTF. CDR3 sequence (DNA): TGTGCCTGGAGTGTCGGTCTGGCAGCCTATGGCTACACCTTC.

The chain links TRBV19 to TRBJ2-5; weak D call: TRBD1 (5 bases). V gave up 3 bases and J gave up 5 bases, with 10 bases separating them. Germline-derived CDR1 and CDR2 are LNHDA and SQIVND (reference sequence). The CDR3 covers 13 residues. This chain's CDR3 is CASSIQGAETQYF. CDR3 nucleotide sequence: TGTGCCAGTAGTATCCAAGGGGCCGAGACCCAGTACTTC.

The chain has TRBV12-3 or TRBV12-4 and TRBJ2-7; TRBD1 is a possible D gene (6 bases). This CDR3 region has 14 residues. Trimming left V 2 bases short and J 3 bases short, with 11 bases between. The CDR3, as DNA: TGTGCCAGCAGTTTAACAGGGCGCTTCTACGAGCAGTACTTC. Translated: CASSLTGRFYEQYF.

This clonotype has ten or more counts. V gene TRBV6-1 combines with J gene TRBJ2-5, with 7 bases lining up with TRBD1. Germline CDR1 MNHNS, CDR2 SASEGT. With V trimmed by 6 bases and J by 5 bases, 6 bases remained unmatched. The CDR3 covers 13 residues. CDR3 loop: CASRETGLETQYF. CDR3 DNA sequence: TGTGCCAGCAGAGAGACAGGGCTGGAGACCCAGTACTTC.